These T cell receptor beta chains were read from a single sample in a study of cytomegalovirus exposure and HLA in healthy donors. TCRdb's copy holds only in-frame clones and misses some; the assay was immunoSEQ multiplex PCR. The sample records 150,000 or so clones, approximately 86% being singletons. Sequencing was performed on PBMCs. These TCRs come from a male donor in good health and CMV-seronegative. CDR3s include the opening cysteine and the closing phenylalanine or tryptophan. The order of the fields is V gene, J gene, CDR3 protein.

TRBV5-1	TRBJ1-1	CASSSQSTGTEAFF
TRBV7-2	TRBJ1-1	CASSLFPMNTEAFF
TRBV11-2	TRBJ1-2	CASSLEIGQANWGYTF
TRBV19	TRBJ1-1	CATAVGANTEAFF
TRBV4-3	TRBJ2-1	CASSQDSGGRGDEQFF
TRBV4-3	TRBJ2-7	CASSQAVGDEQYF
TRBV12-5	TRBJ2-1	CASGLGVFNEQFF
TRBV10-3	TRBJ2-5	CAISGVTRETQYF
TRBV7-6	TRBJ1-1	CASSLALAGDTEAFF
TRBV5-8	TRBJ1-5	CASSEGQISNQPQHF
TRBV5-4	TRBJ2-5	CASSPAVGAQETQYF
TRBV6-5	TRBJ1-6	CASKGQALLDSPLHF
TRBV27	TRBJ1-4	CASSGQVGEKLFF